Presented here are 20 T cell receptor beta chains from one specimen sequenced in a study of technical replicates of blood from a few donors. Method: immunoSEQ multiplex PCR; TCRdb's copy keeps in-frame clones and lacks some. The profile shows about 56,000 clones, 90% to 95% of them singletons. Sequenced material: PBMCs. The receptors derive from a human donor in good health. Some clones in this sample may be carry-over from other donors' samples.

V gene TRBV19 combines with J gene TRBJ2-7; 10 bases are a match to TRBD2. Trimming cost V 3 bases and J 5 bases; bases outside gene matches: 4. The CDR3 runs 14 residues. Looked up from germline, CDR1 is LNHDA and CDR2 is SQIVND (reference sequence). CDR3 sequence: CASSMSSGSHEQYF. In DNA form, the CDR3 reads TGTGCCAGTAGTATGTCTAGCGGGAGCCACGAGCAGTACTTC.

The chain links TRBV9 to TRBJ2-7, with D perhaps matching TRBD1 (7 bases). This CDR3 region has 13 residues. Trimming took off 3 bases at V and 6 bases at J, with 13 bases between the two ends. The germline V gene has CDR1 SGDLS and CDR2 YYNGEE. The CDR3 nucleotides are TGTGCCAGCAGCGACCAGGGGGGCGGCGAGCAGTACTTC. Residues: CASSDQGGGEQYF. The variable domain in full, with the rest retrieved from reference TRBV9 and TRBJ2-7, is DSGVTQTPKHLITATGQRVTLRCSPRSGDLSVYWYQQSLDQGLQFLIQYYNGEERAKGNILERFSAQQFPDLHSELNLSSLELGDSALYFCASSDQGGGEQYFGPGTRLTVT.

The chain is built from TRBV6-6 and TRBJ1-5; tentative D call: TRBD1 (6 bases). Germline lookup yields CDR1 MNHNY and CDR2 SVGAGI (reference sequence). With 7 bases removed from V and 6 bases from J, the gap between germline ends came to 19 bases. The CDR3 extends over 15 amino acids. CDR3 protein: CASKETGVLGQPQHF. CDR3 DNA: TGTGCCAGCAAAGAGACAGGAGTCTTGGGTCAGCCCCAGCATTTT.

V usage is TRBV2 and J usage is TRBJ2-1; weak D call: TRBD2 (8 bases). The CDR3 is made up of 15 amino acids. Germline values: CDR1 SNHLY, CDR2 FYNNEI. The V end lost 7 bases, the J end lost 4 bases, and 17 bases lay between the germline ends. Written as DNA, the CDR3 is TGTGCCAGCATCATAGGGGGCGGGGGGTACAATGAGCAGTTCTTC. Its translation is CASIIGGGGYNEQFF.

V is TRBV27 and J is TRBJ1-1, with 9 bases fitting TRBD1. This CDR3 region has 16 residues. Trimming took 5 bases from V and 4 from J; bases not matched to a gene: 11. Germline lookup yields CDR1 MNHEY and CDR2 SMNVEV (reference sequence). CDR3 DNA sequence: TGTGCCAGCAGTCCCGGGACAGGGCCTGGGGGCACTGAAGCTTTCTTT. Amino acid sequence: CASSPGTGPGGTEAFF.

The chain links TRBV15 to TRBJ2-7; weak D call: TRBD2 (6 bases). V dropped 1 base and J dropped 5 bases, with 12 bases sitting between them. The CDR3 runs to 14 residues. Germline assignment: CDR1 LNHNV and CDR2 YYDKDF (reference sequence). CDR3 region: CATSRGGVSDEQYF. CDR3 in DNA: TGTGCCACCAGCAGAGGGGGGGTAAGCGACGAGCAGTACTTC.

The chain is built from TRBV4-3 and TRBJ2-3; 9 bases fit TRBD1. Germline V CDR1 and CDR2: LGHNA, YSLEER. V was clipped by 0 bases and J by 5 bases; unmatched bases: 9. The CDR3 is made up of 17 amino acids. The CDR3 nucleotides read TGCGCCAGCAGCCAAGAACGAGGACAGGGGATTGTAGATACGCAGTATTTT. It is translated as CASSQERGQGIVDTQYF.

This CDR3 is CASSGGDRTSYEQYF. The DNA of the CDR3 is TGTGCCAGCAGTGGCGGGGACAGGACCTCCTACGAGCAGTACTTC. V usage is TRBV6-4 and J usage is TRBJ2-7; 8 positions match TRBD1. V shed 4 bases, J shed 0 bases, and the junction held 5 bases outside the gene matches. Germline CDR1 reads MRHNA; CDR2 reads SNTAGT. This CDR3 region has 15 residues.

This sequence joins TRBV2 and TRBJ1-3, with 9 bases aligning to TRBD1. Trimming removed 5 bases from V and 2 bases from J; junction bases left unmatched: 4. CDR1 and CDR2 (germline): SNHLY, FYNNEI. CDR3 length: 15 amino acids. CDR3 nucleotide sequence: TGTGCCAGCAGTCCCGGGACAGGGACTGGAAACACCATATATTTT. Translated, it gives CASSPGTGTGNTIYF.

The sample holds one count of this clone. The chain joins TRBV19 to TRBJ1-5; possible D gene TRBD1, 5 bases. This CDR3 is 13 amino acids long. The germline V gene encodes CDR1 LNHDA and CDR2 SQIVND (reference sequence). V lost 5 bases, J lost 7 bases, and 12 bases lay in between. The CDR3 loop is CASSDMGQQPQHF. CDR3 nucleotides: TGTGCCAGTAGTGACATGGGGCAACAGCCCCAGCATTTT.

The chain employs TRBV6-1 and TRBJ2-7, with D maybe TRBD1 (6 bases). Germline loops: CDR1 MNHNS, CDR2 SASEGT. CDR3 length: 10 amino acids. V gave up 11 bases and J gave up 3 bases, with 8 bases separating them. CDR3 loop: CAVDSYEQYF. The CDR3, as DNA: TGTGCCGTGGACAGCTACGAGCAGTACTTC.

The V gene is TRBV7-9, the J gene TRBJ2-3; TRBD2 matches 9 bases. The CDR3 has 16 residues. V gave up 0 bases and J gave up 6 bases; unmatched junction bases: 7. CDR1 and CDR2 from the germline V gene are SEHNR and FQNEAQ (reference sequence). This chain's CDR3 is CASSLALAGRSDTQYF. The CDR3 nucleotides are TGTGCCAGCAGCTTAGCGCTAGCGGGACGGTCCGATACGCAGTATTTT.

CDR3 sequence (DNA): TGTGCCAGCAGCCCCTCGGGACAGGGTGTAAATGAGCAGTTCTTC. This codes for CASSPSGQGVNEQFF. The rearrangement joins TRBV9 to TRBJ2-1; 9 nucleotides align to TRBD1. The V gene end was trimmed by 4 bases and the J gene end by 7 bases; junction bases not matched to a gene: 9. The CDR3 has 15 amino acids. The germline CDR1 and CDR2 sequences are SGDLS and YYNGEE.

The V gene is TRBV2, the J gene TRBJ2-3, with D perhaps matching TRBD2 (6 bases). From germline, CDR1 is SNHLY and CDR2 FYNNEI. Deletions cut 2 bases from V and 2 bases from J, with 11 bases between. The CDR3 spans 15 residues. In DNA form, the CDR3 reads TGTGCCAGCAGTGAATCCGGGACTCCCACAGATACGCAGTATTTT. Amino acids: CASSESGTPTDTQYF.

This clone was recorded once. The chain recombines TRBV28 with TRBJ1-3; TRBD1 is a possible D gene (6 bases). The CDR3 spans 14 residues. Germline CDR1 and CDR2: MDHEN and SYDVKM. V was cut by 5 bases and J by 0 bases, with 8 bases left in between. CDR3 sequence reads: CASSRGGSGNTIYF. In DNA, the CDR3 is TGTGCCAGCAGTCGAGGGGGCTCTGGAAACACCATATATTTT.

The chain combines TRBV7-2 with TRBJ1-1; D unclear. Trimming stripped 0 bases from V and 4 bases from J, with 9 bases between. Per the germline V gene, CDR1 is SGHTA and CDR2 is FQGNSA. The CDR3 sequence is 14 residues long. CDR3 coding DNA: TGTGCCAGCAGCTTAGCCTCGCGGGGCACTGAAGCTTTCTTT. Amino acids: CASSLASRGTEAFF.

The chain recombines TRBV6-6 with TRBJ2-1, with TRBD2 matching 10 bases. V was clipped by 6 bases and J by 2 bases; unmatched bases: 7. Germline V gene sequence: CDR1 MNHNY, CDR2 SVGAGI (reference sequence). The CDR3 sequence is 16 residues long. The CDR3 protein is CASRDRAGGTYNEQFF. The CDR3 DNA is TGTGCCAGCAGGGATAGAGCGGGAGGGACCTACAATGAGCAGTTCTTC.

The chain carries TRBV7-3 and TRBJ2-2; D may be TRBD2 (6 bases). V was cut by 5 bases and J by 8 bases, with 15 bases left in between. The CDR3 covers 14 residues. CDR1 is SGHTA and CDR2 is FQGTGA in the germline V gene. The CDR3 spells CASSAGLRQGELFF. The CDR3 nucleotides are TGTGCCAGCAGCGCGGGACTCCGCCAAGGGGAGCTGTTTTTT.

The rearrangement joins TRBV2 to TRBJ2-7; the D gene is possibly TRBD1 (5 bases). The length of the CDR3 is 13 residues. V was pared by 6 bases and J by 2 bases, with 11 bases between. Germline loops: CDR1 SNHLY, CDR2 FYNNEI. CDR3 DNA sequence: TGTGCCAGCAGGACAAGACAGCCCTACGAGCAGTACTTC. Encoded protein: CASRTRQPYEQYF.

This clone was counted once. The chain is built from TRBV30 and TRBJ1-2; the match to TRBD1 covers 8 bases. CDR1 and CDR2 from the germline V gene are GTSNPN and SVGIG (reference sequence). This CDR3 is built from 14 residues. Trimming at V came to 5 bases and at J to 4 bases, leaving 9 bases not matched to a gene. The CDR3 region is CAWDRDRFLYGYTF. The DNA for the CDR3 is TGTGCCTGGGACAGGGACAGGTTCCTCTATGGCTACACCTTC.